The clone carrying this T cell receptor beta chain was found a few times. What it binds is unknown. The Oncomine TCR Beta short-read assay sequenced DNA from cultured CD4+ T cells. Investigators isolated genomic DNA from cultured CD4+ T cells. TCRdb fed the PCR reads into MiXCR, producing one record per CDR3 protein. The sample yields 15,000 to 20,000 distinct CDR3 sequences, around half seen once. The data were obtained in a study of vaccination and CD4 T cells after COVID-19. For the study at large: Stimuli were overlapping spike peptide pools of SARS-CoV-2 and three common cold coronaviruses (HCoV-NL63, HCoV-OC43, HCoV-229E).

Study-wide results and limits: For convalescent patients, 304 of the 307 vaccine-specific clones analyzed were classified as spike mono-reactive.

Treatment denoted: approximately 10-day PBMC culture with coronavirus spike peptide pools or control peptides (ViraFEST assay). Expansion of antigen-specific T cells with peptide pools by ViraFEST preceded sequencing of TCRs. The germline V gene encodes CDR1 MDHEN and CDR2 SYDVKM. V shed 3 bases, J shed 9 bases, and the junction held 11 bases outside the gene matches. This CDR3 is built from 15 residues. Sequenced material: CD4+ T cells from blood, cultured in vitro, taken before SARS-CoV-2 vaccination. The clonotype originates from a human donor who had recovered from COVID-19. The J gene is TRBJ2-3, the V gene TRBV28, with TRBD1 matching over 8 bases. The CDR3 is CASSFRQGLFPTQYF. The CDR3 DNA sequence: TGTGCCAGCAGTTTTCGACAGGGGTTGTTTCCGACGCAGTATTTT.